The T cell receptor (beta chain) under discussion was sequenced for a study of cytomegalovirus exposure and HLA in healthy donors. The wider study: The roughly 120 validation repertoires, a later analysis reported, used the same platform as the 666 first-cohort repertoires.

Here immunoSEQ multiplex PCR was the method, and the copy in TCRdb shows in-frame clones only, minus some. Among tens of thousands of clones listed, around 95% were seen once. Germline V gene lookup returns CDR1 LNHDA and CDR2 SQIVND (reference sequence). J gave up 7 bases and V 5 bases, and 10 bases lay outside the gene matches. This CDR3 region has 14 residues. The donors were members of the validation cohort, which comprised about 130 subjects and was separate from the first cohort of fewer than 700 subjects. The origin of this receptor is a woman younger than 30 in good health and CMV-seropositive. What was sequenced was PBMCs. The V and J genes are TRBV19 and TRBJ1-1; 7 nucleotides agree with TRBD1. CDR3 bases: TGTGCCAGTAGTCCCCTCTCCGGGACAGATGAAGCTTTCTTT. Protein sequence: CASSPLSGTDEAFF.